Shown below are 15 T cell receptor beta chains from a single sample sequenced in a study of radiotherapy plus CTLA-4 blockade in lung cancer. Using immunoSEQ multiplex PCR, the repertoire was profiled, and TCRdb retains in-frame clones only, with some absent. Here the sample spans 26,000 or so clones, around three quarters being singletons. This material consisted of peripheral blood, taken from a patient treated with radiotherapy plus ipilimumab. The receptors here all came from a human donor with non-small cell lung cancer that progressed on radiotherapy plus ipilimumab.

This chain joins TRBV14 and TRBJ1-1, with 7 bases that match TRBD1. V dropped 4 bases and J dropped 3; count of bases not matched to a gene: 8. This CDR3 has 15 residues. Germline CDR1 reads SGHDN; CDR2 reads FVKESK. CDR3 sequence: CASSRNRGWDTEAFF. In nucleotides, the CDR3 is TGTGCCAGCAGCCGGAACAGGGGATGGGACACTGAAGCTTTCTTT.

V gene TRBV7-9 combines with J gene TRBJ1-4; D is possibly TRBD1 (6 bases). The V end was cut by 5 bases, the J end by 7 bases, with 14 bases between. CDR1 SEHNR and CDR2 FQNEAQ come from the germline V gene (reference sequence). The CDR3 consists of 14 residues. The CDR3, as DNA: TGTGCCAGCAGCCATCGGCCCAGGGGTGAAAAACTGTTTTTT. Protein sequence: CASSHRPRGEKLFF.

This chain links TRBV6-6 with TRBJ2-1; no firm D call. This CDR3 spans 13 amino acids. The ends were cut back, 0 bases at V and 10 bases at J, with 10 bases in the middle. Germline V CDR1 and CDR2: MNHNY, SVGAGI (reference sequence). CDR3 amino acids: CASSYSNRVEQFF. Written as DNA, the CDR3 is TGTGCCAGCAGTTACTCGAACCGCGTCGAGCAGTTCTTC.

V is TRBV6-5 and J is TRBJ1-5, with 7 bases aligning to TRBD1. The ends lost 6 bases at V and 7 bases at J; junction bases unmatched: 6. Germline V lookup: CDR1 MNHEY, CDR2 SVGAGI. This CDR3 has 13 amino acids. CDR3 bases: TGTGCCAGCAGCGGGGACAGCTACCAGCCCCAGCATTTT. It translates to CASSGDSYQPQHF.

The CDR3 sequence: CASSVEGVGATDTQYF. CDR3 DNA: TGTGCCAGCAGCGTAGAGGGGGTGGGGGCGACAGATACGCAGTATTTT. The J gene is TRBJ2-3, the V gene TRBV9, with D perhaps matching TRBD1 (6 bases). Germline CDR1 is SGDLS and CDR2 is YYNGEE. The CDR3 length is 16 residues. Trimming shortened V by 0 bases and J by 3 bases, and 14 bases separated the two germline ends.

The rearrangement joins TRBV7-9 to TRBJ1-6; D unclear. Trimming took off 5 bases at V and 14 bases at J, with 16 bases between the two ends. Germline V gene sequence: CDR1 SEHNR, CDR2 FQNEAQ (reference sequence). There are 13 residues in the CDR3. The CDR3 region has the DNA TGTGCCAGCAGCGAAGGCTTAAGCCCTGCCCTCCACTTT. It translates to CASSEGLSPALHF.

The chain couples TRBV6-5 to TRBJ2-5, with D possibly matching TRBD1 (5 bases). Looked up from germline, CDR1 is MNHEY and CDR2 is SVGAGI. V lost 5 bases and J 4 bases, leaving 11 bases between the germline ends. The CDR3 is 13 residues long. The CDR3 coding sequence is TGTGCCAGCAGTCGAGCAGGGCGAGAGACCCAGTACTTC. It translates to CASSRAGRETQYF.

The V call is TRBV11-3, the J call TRBJ2-7; D tentatively reads TRBD1 or TRBD2 (7 bases each). The germline V gene has CDR1 SGHNT and CDR2 YENEEA. The CDR3 sequence is 17 residues long. V was cut by 4 bases and J by 6 bases, with 25 bases left in between. The CDR3 loop reads CASSSQGEGANSLEQYF. The CDR3 coding sequence is TGTGCCAGCAGCTCCCAGGGGGAGGGGGCGAATTCTCTCGAGCAGTACTTC.

This clone was observed a single time. The chain carries TRBV4-3 and TRBJ2-2, with D possibly called TRBD1 or TRBD2 (6 bases each). V shed 0 bases and J shed 4 bases, with 9 bases lying between them. Germline CDR1 reads LGHNA; CDR2 reads YSLEER. This CDR3 spans 15 amino acids. The CDR3 region has the DNA TGCGCCAGCAGCCAAGAAGGGGGAGGCACCGGGGAGCTGTTTTTT. Amino acids: CASSQEGGGTGELFF.

The J gene is TRBJ2-1, the V gene TRBV2; no definite D call. The germline gives CDR1 SNHLY, CDR2 FYNNEI. Trimming shortened V by 7 bases and J by 10 bases, and 14 bases separated the two germline ends. The CDR3 consists of 12 residues. CDR3 sequence: CASTTTGSEQFF. The CDR3 coding sequence is TGTGCCAGCACTACTACCGGTTCAGAGCAGTTCTTC.

This clone was seen just once. This chain joins TRBV9 and TRBJ2-2, with D tentatively TRBD2 (7 bases). The CDR3 sequence is 18 residues long. Germline CDR1 is SGDLS and CDR2 is YYNGEE. The ends were cut back, 0 bases at V and 3 bases at J, with 18 bases in the middle. The CDR3 sequence: CASSVDTMGGRYTGELFF. In nucleotides, the CDR3 is TGTGCCAGCAGCGTAGATACCATGGGGGGGCGGTACACCGGGGAGCTGTTTTTT.

This clone occurred once. J is TRBJ1-1 and V is TRBV28; D is undetermined. The V and J ends lost 7 bases and 3 bases respectively, with 18 bases between them. Germline V lookup: CDR1 MDHEN, CDR2 SYDVKM. The CDR3 is made up of 15 amino acids. CDR3 in amino acids: CASKLRGSAHTEAFF. For the CDR3, the DNA is TGTGCCAGCAAGTTGCGAGGTTCCGCGCACACTGAAGCTTTCTTT.

The chain joins TRBV10-2 to TRBJ1-1; 7 bases agree with TRBD1. Germline lookup yields CDR1 WSHSY and CDR2 SAAADI. CDR3 length: 15 residues. V trimming: 8 bases; J trimming: 2 bases; junction bases outside the gene matches: 11. CDR3 DNA: TGCGCCAGCTCTTACCCGACAGGGCCTAACACTGAAGCTTTCTTT. It codes for CASSYPTGPNTEAFF.

The table lists this clone with a few counts. V gene TRBV15 combines with J gene TRBJ2-3, with 7 bases aligning to TRBD2. CDR3 length equals 18 residues. The junction had 12 bases not matched to a gene; V was cut back by 0 bases and J by 3 bases. Germline V gives CDR1 LNHNV, CDR2 YYDKDF (reference sequence). CDR3 protein: CATSRDLPSGVGTDTQYF. Written as DNA, the CDR3 is TGTGCCACCAGCAGAGATTTGCCTAGCGGAGTAGGGACAGATACGCAGTATTTT.

This chain uses TRBV18 with TRBJ2-2; TRBD1 is a possible D gene (6 bases). Germline loops: CDR1 KGHSH, CDR2 LQKENI. This CDR3 spans 17 amino acids. With 3 bases removed from V and 1 base from J, the gap between germline ends came to 15 bases. The CDR3 is CASSPAPTGQNTGELFF. In nucleotides, the CDR3 is TGTGCCAGCTCACCTGCCCCAACAGGGCAGAACACCGGGGAGCTGTTTTTT.